The sample holds many counts of the clone carrying this TCR beta chain. Its specificity is unknown. The read comes to an end 3 residues before the CDR3 does, leaving the germline J gene to fill in the end. The data stem from a study of T cell clonality in common variable immunodeficiency. No CVID subject was ill or on immunomodulatory drugs when sampled. TCRdb's table, derived via immunoSEQ multiplex PCR, lists solely in-frame clones and lacks some. The sample includes about 34,000 clones, none of them occurring once. Between the trimmed V and J ends, which lost 2 bases and 2 bases, there was a span of 14 bases. The germline gives CDR1 MNHNS, CDR2 SASEGT. The CDR3 covers 16 residues. Findings and caveats of the study: In common variable immunodeficiency, TCR beta chains reportedly carried fewer deletions and N-nucleotide insertions.

This rearrangement joins TRBV6-1 to TRBJ2-3; perhaps TRBD1 as D (6 bases). Source material: peripheral blood mononuclear cells. The receptor comes from a human donor with common variable immunodeficiency. The CDR3 DNA, read in part, is TGTGCCAGCAGTGAAACGACAGGTCCCCTCACAGATACG. Amino acids: CASSETTGPLTDT. The whole CDR3 reads CASSETTGPLTDTQYF.